This passage covers 15 T cell receptor beta chains from one sample sequenced in a study of T cell repertoires in cytomegalovirus infection. TCRdb redid the calling of the reads with MiXCR, one entry per CDR3 protein. The table lists fewer than 650,000 distinct CDR3 sequences, roughly 43% of them singletons. The antigens of these receptors remain unknown. Sequenced material: cultured PBMCs, taken from culture after CMV antigen stimulation. The receptor source for this set is a human donor in good health (CMV status not recorded). Some clones in this sample may be carry-over from other donors' samples.

The chain is built from TRBV28 and TRBJ2-3; D perhaps matches TRBD2 (7 bases). CDR1 and CDR2 from the germline V gene are MDHEN and SYDVKM. CDR3 size: 17 residues. Trimming cost V 6 bases and J 3 bases, with 22 bases left between them. The CDR3 DNA reads as TGTGCCAGCAGACCCCTAGGGGGGGGGCTAGGAACAGATACGCAGTATTTT. This sequence encodes CASRPLGGGLGTDTQYF.

This clonotype occurred a few times. CDR3 loop: CASSLDLLAGSNEQYF. Written as DNA, the CDR3 is TGTGCCAGCAGCTTAGACTTGCTAGCGGGTAGTAACGAGCAGTACTTC. The V call is TRBV7-8, the J call TRBJ2-7, with 8 nucleotides matching TRBD2. V shed 1 base, J shed 5 bases, and the junction held 10 bases outside the gene matches. This CDR3 is 16 amino acids long. The germline V gene has CDR1 SGHVS and CDR2 FQNEAQ.

V and J are TRBV18 and TRBJ1-4, with D unresolved. Germline V gives CDR1 KGHSH, CDR2 LQKENI. The CDR3 sequence is 15 residues long. V was trimmed by 5 bases and J by 1 base, leaving 11 bases between them. CDR3 DNA sequence: TGTGCCAGCTCATCCATTTGGGAAACTAATGAAAAACTGTTTTTT. This encodes CASSSIWETNEKLFF.

This clonotype was detected many times. This chain joins TRBV7-2 and TRBJ1-6, with D hard to call. Trimming left V 2 bases short and J 10 bases short, with 15 bases between. The CDR3 runs to 15 residues. In germline, CDR1 is SGHTA, CDR2 FQGNSA. The CDR3 here is CASSLFGPNYSPLHF. DNA of the CDR3: TGTGCCAGCAGCTTATTCGGCCCCAACTACTCACCCCTCCACTTT. The full variable domain, its missing parts supplied by reference TRBV7-2 and TRBJ1-6, is GAGVSQSPSNKVTEKGKDVELRCDPISGHTALYWYRQSLGQGLEFLIYFQGNSAPDKSGLPSDRFSAERTGGSVSTLTIQRTQQEDSAVYLCASSLFGPNYSPLHFGNGTRLTVT.

This clonotype was seen just once. The chain employs TRBV20-1 and TRBJ1-5; the D is unclear. CDR3 size: 13 residues. Germline CDR1 is DFQATT and CDR2 is SNEGSKA (reference sequence). Trimming cost V 3 bases and J 5 bases, with 11 bases left between them. CDR3 in DNA: TGCAGTGCTAGCCGACGACATGATCAGCCCCAGCATTTT. It codes for CSASRRHDQPQHF.

V and J are TRBV6-2 or TRBV6-3 and TRBJ2-3, with D perhaps matching TRBD1 (5 bases). V was clipped by 6 bases and J by 0 bases, with 13 bases between them. CDR3 length equals 15 residues. Germline CDR1 reads MNHEY; CDR2 reads SVGEGT. In nucleotides, the CDR3 is TGTGCCAGCAGACTGACAGCAACTAGCACAGATACGCAGTATTTT. Translated, it gives CASRLTATSTDTQYF.

V usage is TRBV6-2 or TRBV6-3 and J usage is TRBJ2-3; D uncertain. Per the germline V gene, CDR1 is MNHEY and CDR2 is SVGEGT. The CDR3 spans 12 residues. The V end lost 8 bases, the J end lost 0 bases, and 6 bases lay between the germline ends. This CDR3 reads CASARSTDTQYF. The CDR3 DNA is TGTGCCAGCGCCCGAAGCACAGATACGCAGTATTTT.

This rearrangement joins TRBV7-2 to TRBJ2-5; D is perhaps TRBD1 or TRBD2 (5 bases each). The V and J ends lost 1 base and 1 base respectively, with 19 bases between them. The CDR3 length is 18 residues. Germline V CDR1 and CDR2: SGHTA, FQGNSA. CDR3 coding DNA: TGTGCCAGCAGCTTAGGGGGGTACAGGCTGAGGGTCCAAGAGACCCAGTACTTC. Translation gives CASSLGGYRLRVQETQYF.

This chain joins TRBV19 and TRBJ2-2, with D hard to call. The CDR3 extends over 15 amino acids. Germline assignment: CDR1 LNHDA and CDR2 SQIVND (reference sequence). Trimming pared 6 bases from V and 2 bases from J, leaving 13 bases between. The CDR3 here is CASSPLSINTGELFF. In DNA, the CDR3 is TGTGCCAGTAGCCCCCTGTCCATCAACACCGGGGAGCTGTTTTTT.

This sequence joins TRBV5-1 and TRBJ1-4; 12 positions match TRBD1. The V segment lost 0 bases and the J segment 10 bases; nucleotides outside the gene matches: 4. Germline CDR1 SGHRS, CDR2 YFSETQ. The CDR3 runs to 15 residues. CDR3 in DNA: TGCGCCAGCAGCTTGGAGGGACAGGGGGCAGGAAAACTGTTTTTT. This sequence encodes CASSLEGQGAGKLFF.

The chain uses TRBV7-9 and TRBJ2-2; maybe TRBD2 (6 bases). The V and J ends lost 7 bases and 2 bases respectively, with 17 bases between them. This CDR3 has 16 amino acids. Germline lookup yields CDR1 SEHNR and CDR2 FQNEAQ (reference sequence). The DNA of the CDR3 is TGTGCCAGCACCCCTCCGGGACTCCGCAACACCGGGGAGCTGTTTTTT. Its translation is CASTPPGLRNTGELFF.

This clonotype showed up many times. V gene TRBV7-2 combines with J gene TRBJ1-2; perhaps TRBD1 as D (6 bases). CDR1 and CDR2 from the germline V gene are SGHTA and FQGNSA. The CDR3 loop spans 18 amino acids. Trimming stripped 3 bases from V and 7 bases from J, with 27 bases between. The DNA for the CDR3 is TGTGCCAGCAGCTTGATTTTGTCCGGGACATACCTCCGGAGTGGCTACACCTTC. It translates to CASSLILSGTYLRSGYTF.

The chain employs TRBV28 and TRBJ2-3; the D call may be TRBD1 or TRBD2 (5 bases each). The germline V and J ends were trimmed by 2 bases and 1 base, with 13 bases remaining between them. CDR1 and CDR2 from the germline V gene are MDHEN and SYDVKM. This CDR3 region has 16 residues. CDR3 protein: CASSLGPRGGTDTQYF. The CDR3 DNA sequence: TGTGCCAGCAGTTTAGGGCCCCGAGGGGGCACAGATACGCAGTATTTT.

This clonotype came up a few times. This chain connects TRBV7-2 to TRBJ2-1, with D unclear. Germline CDR1 SGHTA, CDR2 FQGNSA. V shed 5 bases and J shed 10 bases, with 9 bases lying between them. CDR3 length: 11 residues. CDR3 protein: CASSPRREQFF. CDR3 bases: TGTGCCAGCAGCCCCCGGCGCGAGCAGTTCTTC.

The V and J genes are TRBV7-9 and TRBJ2-7; 9 bases are shared with TRBD1. Germline CDR1 reads SEHNR; CDR2 reads FQNEAQ (reference sequence). The CDR3 contains 14 residues. Germline trimming cut 5 bases from V and 6 bases from J; bases unmatched to any gene: 8. The CDR3 DNA is TGTGCCAGCAGCCACCGGGACAGGGCCTCCGAGCAGTACTTC. This translates into CASSHRDRASEQYF.